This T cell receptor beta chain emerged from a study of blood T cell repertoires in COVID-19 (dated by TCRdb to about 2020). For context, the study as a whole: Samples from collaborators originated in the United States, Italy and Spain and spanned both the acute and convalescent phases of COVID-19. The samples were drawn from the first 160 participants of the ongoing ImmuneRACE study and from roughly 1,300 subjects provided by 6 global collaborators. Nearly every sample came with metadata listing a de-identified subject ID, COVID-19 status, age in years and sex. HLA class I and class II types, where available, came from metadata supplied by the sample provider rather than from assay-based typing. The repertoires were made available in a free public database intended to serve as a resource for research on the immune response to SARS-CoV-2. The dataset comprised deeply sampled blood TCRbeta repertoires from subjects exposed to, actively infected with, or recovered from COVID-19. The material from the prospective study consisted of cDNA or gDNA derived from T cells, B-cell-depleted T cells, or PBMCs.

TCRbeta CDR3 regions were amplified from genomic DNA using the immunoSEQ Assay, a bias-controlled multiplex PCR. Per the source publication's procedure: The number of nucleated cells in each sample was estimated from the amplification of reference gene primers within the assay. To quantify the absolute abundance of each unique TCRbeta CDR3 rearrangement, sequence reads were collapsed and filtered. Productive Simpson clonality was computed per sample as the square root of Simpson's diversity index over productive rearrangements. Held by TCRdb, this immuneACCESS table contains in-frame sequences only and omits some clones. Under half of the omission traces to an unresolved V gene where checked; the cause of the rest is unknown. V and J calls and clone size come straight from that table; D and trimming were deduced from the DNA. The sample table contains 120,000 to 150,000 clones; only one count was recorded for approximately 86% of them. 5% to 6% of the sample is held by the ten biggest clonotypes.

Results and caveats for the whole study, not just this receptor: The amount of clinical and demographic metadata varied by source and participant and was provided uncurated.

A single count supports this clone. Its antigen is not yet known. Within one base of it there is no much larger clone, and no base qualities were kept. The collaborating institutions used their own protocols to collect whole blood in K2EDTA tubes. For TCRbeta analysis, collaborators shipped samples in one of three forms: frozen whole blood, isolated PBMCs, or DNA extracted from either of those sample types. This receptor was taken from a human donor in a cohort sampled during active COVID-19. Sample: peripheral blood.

The sequenced DNA: TGTGCCAGCAGTTCCTTTCTAGCGGGAGGGCCCTCCTACGAGCAGTACTTC. This sequence encodes CASSSFLAGGPSYEQYF. Recombination linked TRBV27 to TRBJ2-7; 12 central nucleotides agree with TRBD2. CDR1 and CDR2 were assigned from the germline V gene (reference sequence) as MNHEY and SMNVEV. Clipping removes 4 bases from V and 0 bases from J, with 7 as the unmatched junction base count. The CDR3 has 17 amino acids, counting the end cysteine and phenylalanine. Only the CDR3 DNA is retained, 51 bases long and in frame from the first base.